This TCR beta chain was profiled in a study of blood T cell repertoires in COVID-19 (TCRdb year 2020). For the wider study: Samples covering the acute and convalescent phases of COVID-19 were provided by collaborators in the United States, Italy and Spain. A de-identified subject ID, COVID-19 status, age in years and sex were almost always included in the sample metadata. The material from the prospective study consisted of cDNA or gDNA derived from T cells, B-cell-depleted T cells, or PBMCs. HLA class I and class II types, where available, came from metadata supplied by the sample provider rather than from assay-based typing. Subjects who had been exposed to COVID-19, were actively infected with it, or had recovered from it provided the deeply sampled blood TCRbeta repertoires that made up the dataset. The repertoires were released in a freely available public database intended as a resource for research on the immune response to SARS-CoV-2. The samples were drawn from the first 160 participants of the ongoing ImmuneRACE study and from 950 to 1,500 subjects provided by 6 global collaborators.

Beyond this particular receptor, the publication reports: The amount of clinical and demographic metadata varied by source and participant and was provided uncurated.

The germline V gene yields SGDLS for CDR1 and YYNGEE for CDR2. From cysteine to phenylalanine, the CDR3 is 13 amino acids long. CDR3 DNA is the only sequence kept; it has 39 bases, read in frame from the first base. From V the trimming removes 8 bases and from J it removes 10 bases, while the gene matches leave 12 bases of the junction unaccounted for. TCRbeta CDR3 regions were amplified from genomic DNA by means of the immunoSEQ Assay, a bias-controlled multiplex PCR. On the authors' methods: The number of nucleated cells in each sample was estimated from the amplification of reference gene primers within the assay. To quantify the absolute abundance of each unique TCRbeta CDR3 rearrangement, sequence reads were collapsed and filtered. Productive Simpson clonality was computed per sample as the square root of Simpson's diversity index over productive rearrangements. TCRdb re-hosts the immuneACCESS table, in-frame sequences only. Its copies lack some clones; in the studies checked, an unresolved V gene accounts for under half of them, and the cause for the rest is not known. That table furnishes V, J and clone size, whereas the DNA furnished D and trimming. This sample gives 200,000 or so clones in total; roughly 80% of them show up just once. Jointly, the top ten make up about 4.8% of the sample.

As regards this clone: Its antigen is still unknown. Base-call qualities are not available, and no considerably larger clone is one nucleotide away.

In the prospective study, participants were roughly 18 to 89 years old, resided in 20 to 30 geographic areas of the United States, and were enrolled through a virtual design. To assign participants to cohorts, the prospective study relied on clinical history that participants themselves reported in a screening survey and a study questionnaire. Exposed participants had been in contact with someone with a PCR-confirmed or clinician-diagnosed COVID-19 case within 2 weeks of study entry. Mobile phlebotomists in the prospective study collected whole blood, serum and a nasopharyngeal or oropharyngeal swab from every participant. Additional blood draws and questionnaires over an approximately two-month period could optionally be provided by prospective study participants. Before DNA extraction, prospective study blood samples were shipped either frozen or at room temperature.

The TCR was taken from a woman aged 45-65 years who had been exposed to COVID-19. Sequencing input: PBMCs or T cells enriched from blood (not recorded which). The chain is assembled from TRBV9 and TRBJ2-1; TRBD2 lines up with 7 middle nucleotides. The CDR3 protein sequence reads: CASSGGWLREQFF. The nucleotide sequence is TGTGCCAGTTCCGGGGGGTGGCTTCGGGAGCAGTTCTTC.